This T cell receptor beta chain was sequenced in a study of cytomegalovirus exposure and HLA in healthy donors (dated by TCRdb to about 2017). Study-wide context: According to an earlier analysis of 587 of the donors, roughly 180 million T cells yielded 117 million unique TCR beta sequences and about 300 Gb of sequence data. The study used immunosequencing to profile the T cell repertoires of 666 subjects and linked those repertoires to cytomegalovirus serostatus. Every discovery cohort repertoire had been produced on one sequencing platform. In the later analysis, no new phenotypic data were used to find candidate immune exposures; instead, reliance was placed on TCR beta sequences and their occurrence across donors. Donor age, sex, ethnicity and CMV serostatus were compiled alongside the repertoire data. Besides the first cohort of roughly 660 subjects, a separate validation cohort made up of over a hundred different subjects was used. The study aimed to test whether signatures of past pathogen exposure could be identified by cataloging public T cell receptors. The number of donors typed differed by locus, with roughly 620-630 for A, B, C, DRB1 and DQB1, 522 for DQA1, some 570 for DPA1, and some 440 for DPB1. To predict cytomegalovirus infection status, the study brought together high-throughput TCR immunosequencing, statistical association of individual TCRs with disease status, and machine learning. Five DR-DQ haplotypes were treated as single units for association and clustering because of strong linkage in the cohort. The genetic ancestry cluster associated with self-reported Caucasian donors included around four fifths of the 398 genotyped donors. In an earlier analysis of several hundred of the donors, high-throughput TCR beta sequencing was used to judge whether each TCR beta V gene segment behaved as functional or pseudogenic. To study patterns of TCR occurrence, a later analysis re-analyzed previously published TCR beta repertoires from hundreds of donors and added high-resolution HLA genotyping. Across roughly 420 genotyped donors of the cohort, an average of roughly 200,000 unique TCR beta nucleotide sequences per donor were sequenced, and roughly 17% of those sequences were non-productive. An early release covering 550 to 650 HLA-typed donors comprised approximately 290 gigabases of sequencing data and 65 million to 100 million unique TCR sequences. HLA typing covered class I and class II loci at four-digit resolution. A later genetic analysis took genome-wide SNP genotypes for about 55% of the 666 donors and used that subset as a discovery cohort.

The study at large found these results: Because HLA typing was missing for some donors at each locus, association tests included only the typed subset. A total of 150 or so TCR beta chains were listed by the study as associated with cytomegalovirus. In a later genetic analysis, fewer N-insertions in productive TCRs were reported among donors in an Asian-associated ancestry cluster than the roughly 710-donor mean. Strong co-occurrence of HLA alleles, especially DR and DQ, made assigning TCR associations to individual alleles difficult. The only immune exposure information available for the cohort was CMV serostatus. According to the authors, the approach could potentially be generalized to other disease states and immunological phenotypes. Sequencing depth was assumed to be roughly uniform across donors in the presence/absence analyses, though that assumption may not hold. Only TCR beta chains were sequenced in this cohort, and the absence of alpha or paired-chain data limited detectable features. A few of the identified cytomegalovirus-associated TCR beta chains were confirmed in vitro to be specific for cytomegalovirus antigens. A further reported finding was that TCR beta sequences accurately predicted the HLA-A and HLA-B alleles for most subjects in the first cohort. A later analysis found that HLA-associated TCR beta chains were more clonally expanded and had lower generation probabilities than equally common non-associated chains. Correlated functional status among segregating V segments might reflect linkage disequilibrium, but an unknown experimental factor could not be ruled out. In both the original and validation cohorts, the classifier was reported to diagnose cytomegalovirus status with high specificity and sensitivity. A later analysis associated 17,000 or so TCR beta sequences with specific HLA alleles at a false discovery rate of 0.05. The sequencing pipeline was judged likely to have produced a cluster of highly shared sequence variants as a technical artifact. Some 16 rarely observed V segments, including chromosome 9 orphons, were excluded from the earlier analysis of approximately 600 of the donors because counts were too low. A later analysis reported that several top co-occurrence clusters appeared linked to parvovirus B19, influenza, CMV and Epstein-Barr virus. An association between a missense DCLRE1C variant and V-gene and J-gene trimming of TCR beta chains was found in a later genetic analysis and replicated in an independent cohort. In an earlier analysis of some 500 of the donors, most TCR beta V segments appeared in productive rearrangements about 87% or about 30% of the time, broadly matching IMGT annotations. Most TCR sequences were seen in very few donors, while some public TCRs were found in many individuals. A later analysis found that TCR association rates varied across HLA loci, with DRB1 alleles showing the most associated TCRs and HLA-C alleles the fewest. According to a later analysis, most CMV-associated TCR beta chains appeared to be HLA-restricted, and the HLA associations seemed to be driven largely by CMV exposure.

The cohort was made up of about 610 healthy bone marrow donors. Cohort members were all nominally healthy when sampled, although unrecorded immune exposures were likely present. The donor was CMV seropositive and was included in the group of 270 or so seropositive cohort members. A peripheral blood sample was collected from each donor, and TCR beta sequencing was performed on peripheral blood mononuclear cells. The Qiagen DNeasy Blood Extraction Kit was used to extract genomic DNA from the blood cell samples. The library was made by the immunoSEQ multiplex PCR assay. A mixture of 60 forward primers for TCR Vbeta segments and 13 reverse primers for TCR Jbeta segments was used in the multiplex PCR. The CDR3 region of rearranged TCR beta genes was amplified from genomic DNA by a multiplex PCR assay. Amplified TCR beta libraries were sequenced as 87-base-pair reads on the Illumina HiSeq System. Under the source paper's analysis protocol: A later analysis counted around 72 million unique TCR beta chains across the 650 to 800 repertoires, and around 9.9 million of these chains were shared by at least two donors. Raw reads were error-corrected and collapsed into unique sequences with a nearest-neighbor algorithm that merged closely related sequences to remove PCR and sequencing errors. To assign V, D and J gene segments, CDR3 sequences were aligned to IMGT reference sequences. For a sequence to be retained, a match of at least six nucleotides was required to both a V gene segment and a J gene segment. Rearrangements were classified as productive when the CDR3 lacked stop codons and remained in frame with V and J, and all other rearrangements were classified as non-productive. CDR3 was defined by IMGT convention, running from the second conserved V-encoded cysteine to the conserved J-encoded phenylalanine. In an earlier analysis of roughly 610 of the donors, sequences lacking an unambiguous match to a single V gene segment were excluded. In an earlier analysis of almost 600 of the donors, a V segment was called functional when productive rearrangements were above 56.7%, and segregating when the standard deviation between donors exceeded 5%. A statistical classification framework was developed to diagnose cytomegalovirus status using the catalog of TCR beta chain sequences. V and J gene assignment, in a later analysis, came from comparing TCR nucleotide sequences with IMGT/GENE-DB human TR gene sequences. A later analysis assigned CDR3 sequences and most-parsimonious VDJ recombination scenarios with the TCRdist pipeline. In a later analysis, each TCR beta chain was defined by its CDR3 amino acid sequence together with its V-gene family, and reads lacking a unique V-gene family were excluded. A later analysis removed roughly 590 highly shared, low-generation-probability nucleotide sequences to deal with suspected cross-contamination and a sequencing artifact. In a later analysis, a clonal expansion index was calculated for each public chain from normalized within-repertoire ranks of inferred template counts. In a later analysis, generation probabilities were computed with a VDJ recombination model fitted to out-of-frame rearrangements, and the resulting probabilities were checked against IGoR. A later analysis scored TCR-TCR, TCR-HLA and TCR-CMV co-occurrence with hypergeometric tests, applying a repertoire-size bias correction to TCR pairs. A later analysis estimated false discovery rates by permuting HLA or CMV assignments 20 times. A later analysis grouped co-occurring TCRs with DBSCAN, adding TCRdist sequence similarity when clustering within HLA-allele-positive subsets. Repertoires with fewer than 30,000 or more than 120,000 public chains, plus five repertoires with anomalous nucleotide sharing, were excluded from co-occurrence clustering. As stored in TCRdb, this immuneACCESS dataset retains in-frame rearrangements with V and J assigned. A fraction of the clones does not appear; measured against another copy, unresolved V genes explain less than half of the discrepancy, and the remainder lacks a known reason. That table supplies the V and J calls and clone size; D and trimming were determined from the DNA. The sample has about 160,000 clones on record, roughly 65% of them singletons. The ten largest account for approximately 4.4% of the sample.

With regard to this clone: The antigen this receptor binds is unknown. No base quality information exists; no much larger clone differs at one position.

Sequences were obtained from PBMCs. This receptor was obtained from a man aged 18-30 years in good health and CMV-seropositive.

The base sequence is TGCGCCAGCAGCTTGTTAGGTCCGGGATCGGCCAAAAACATTCAGTACTTC. It translates to CASSLLGPGSAKNIQYF. The sequence links TRBV5-1 to TRBJ2-4; the D gene is perhaps TRBD2, on 5 matching bases. Relative to germline, V is 1 base shorter and J is 1 base shorter, with 15 bases between their ends. Taken from the germline V gene, the CDR1 and CDR2 loops are SGHRS and YFSETQ. Measured from the cysteine to the phenylalanine, the CDR3 is 17 residues long. Kept here is only the CDR3 DNA, which spans 51 bases and is read in frame from base 1.